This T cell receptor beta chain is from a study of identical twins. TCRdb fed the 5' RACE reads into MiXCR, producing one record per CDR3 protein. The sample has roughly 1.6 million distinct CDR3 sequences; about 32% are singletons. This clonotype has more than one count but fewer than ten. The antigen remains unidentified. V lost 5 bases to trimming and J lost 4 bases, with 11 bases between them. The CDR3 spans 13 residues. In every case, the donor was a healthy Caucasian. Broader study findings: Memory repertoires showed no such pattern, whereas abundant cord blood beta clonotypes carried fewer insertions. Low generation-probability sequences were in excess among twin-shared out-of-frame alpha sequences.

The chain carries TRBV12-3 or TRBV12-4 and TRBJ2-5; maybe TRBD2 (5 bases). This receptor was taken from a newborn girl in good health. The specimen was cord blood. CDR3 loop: CASSTTRGETQYF. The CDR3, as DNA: TGTGCCAGCAGTACAACACGGGGAGAGACCCAGTACTTC.